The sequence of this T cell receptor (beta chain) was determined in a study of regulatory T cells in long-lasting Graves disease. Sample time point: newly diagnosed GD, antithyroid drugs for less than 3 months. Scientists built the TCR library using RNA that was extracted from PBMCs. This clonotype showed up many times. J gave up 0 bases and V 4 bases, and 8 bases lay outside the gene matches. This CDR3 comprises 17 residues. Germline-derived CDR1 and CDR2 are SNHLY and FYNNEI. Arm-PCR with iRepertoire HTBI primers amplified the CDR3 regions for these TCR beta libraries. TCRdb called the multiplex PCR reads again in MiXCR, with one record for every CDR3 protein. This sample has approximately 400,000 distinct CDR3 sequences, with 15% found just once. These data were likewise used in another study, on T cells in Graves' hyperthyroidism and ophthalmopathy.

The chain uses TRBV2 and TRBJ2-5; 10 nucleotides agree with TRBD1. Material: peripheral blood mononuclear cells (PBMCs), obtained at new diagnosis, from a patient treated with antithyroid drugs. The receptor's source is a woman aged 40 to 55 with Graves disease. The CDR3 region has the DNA TGTGCCAGCAGTGCGCCCTCCGGGACAGGGGACCAAGAGACCCAGTACTTC. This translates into CASSAPSGTGDQETQYF.